One sample yielded the 13 T cell receptor beta chains listed below, sequenced in a study of blood T cell repertoires in COVID-19. Profiling relied on immunoSEQ multiplex PCR, and the TCRdb table lists in-frame clones only, not all of them. The sample lists around 220,000 clones; about 88% were seen once. Material: peripheral blood. All receptors come from a woman in her 40s who had recovered from COVID-19.

V and J are TRBV7-2 and TRBJ2-3; a weak D match, TRBD2 (6 bases). Germline V gene sequence: CDR1 SGHTA, CDR2 FQGNSA. The CDR3 runs 14 residues. V lost 4 bases to trimming and J lost 6 bases, with 14 bases between them. CDR3 sequence (DNA): TGTGCCAGCAGCTCCGAACTGGCGGGGGATACGCAGTATTTT. It specifies CASSSELAGDTQYF.

The J gene is TRBJ1-1, the V gene TRBV6-5, with 7 bases lining up with TRBD1. J was trimmed by 0 bases and V by 2 bases; bases with no gene match: 0. Germline-derived CDR1 and CDR2 are MNHEY and SVGAGI. The CDR3 consists of 14 residues. The CDR3 nucleotides read TGTGCCAGCAGTTACGGGACAGTGAACACTGAAGCTTTCTTT. It is translated as CASSYGTVNTEAFF.

The rearrangement uses TRBV5-5 and TRBJ2-1; D is unresolved. CDR1 SGHKS and CDR2 YYEKEE come from the germline V gene (reference sequence). The germline V and J ends were trimmed by 0 bases and 2 bases, with 6 bases remaining between them. This CDR3 is built from 14 residues. CDR3 nucleotides: TGTGCCAGCAGCTTGGTCAGAACCTACAATGAGCAGTTCTTC. Translated, it gives CASSLVRTYNEQFF.

This clone was picked up a small number of times. The chain combines TRBV9 with TRBJ2-2; the match to TRBD2 covers 9 bases. With V trimmed by 0 bases and J by 7 bases, 7 bases remained unmatched. The CDR3 runs 16 residues. Per the germline V gene, CDR1 is SGDLS and CDR2 is YYNGEE. CDR3 sequence reads: CASSVVVAGAIGELFF. CDR3 DNA: TGTGCCAGCAGCGTAGTAGTAGCGGGAGCTATCGGGGAGCTGTTTTTT.

This clone was found once. The genes are TRBV2 and TRBJ1-2; 8 bases are a match to TRBD1. The CDR3 sequence is 14 residues long. Trimming removed 5 bases from V and 4 bases from J; junction bases left unmatched: 6. CDR1 is SNHLY, CDR2 FYNNEI, per germline. CDR3: CASSSQGAGYGYTF. CDR3 bases: TGTGCCAGCAGTTCCCAGGGGGCAGGCTATGGCTACACCTTC.

The CDR3 sequence: CASRGLAGSGELFF. As DNA, the CDR3 is TGTGCCAGCAGGGGACTAGCGGGATCCGGGGAGCTGTTTTTT. The V call is TRBV27, the J call TRBJ2-2, with 13 bases matching TRBD2. J lost 6 bases, V lost 6 bases, and 1 base had no gene match. The germline V gene has CDR1 MNHEY and CDR2 SMNVEV (reference sequence). The CDR3 contains 14 residues.

This clone rates as medium-sized. V usage is TRBV7-9 and J usage is TRBJ1-5; D may be TRBD1 (6 bases). The V and J ends lost 6 bases and 2 bases respectively, with 20 bases between them. This CDR3 has 17 amino acids. Germline assignment: CDR1 SEHNR and CDR2 FQNEAQ (reference sequence). CDR3 nucleotides: TGTGCCAGCAGTCATACGAGCGGGGGGCTGGGCAATCAGCCCCAGCATTTT. This translates into CASSHTSGGLGNQPQHF.

This chain links TRBV6-5 with TRBJ2-2, with 9 bases that match TRBD2. Germline V gene lookup returns CDR1 MNHEY and CDR2 SVGAGI. This CDR3 comprises 15 residues. V lost 2 bases to trimming and J lost 7 bases; unmatched junction nucleotides: 5. The CDR3, as DNA: TGTGCCAGCAGTTACGGACTAGCGAGGGGCGGGGAGCTGTTTTTT. Amino acid sequence: CASSYGLARGGELFF.

This clone was counted only a few times. This sequence joins TRBV5-5 and TRBJ2-1; D not certain. Germline V gives CDR1 SGHKS, CDR2 YYEKEE (reference sequence). V dropped 3 bases and J dropped 1 base, with 11 bases sitting between them. The CDR3 extends over 15 amino acids. CDR3 protein: CASSSLTVSYNEQFF. CDR3 DNA sequence: TGTGCCAGCAGCTCACTCACAGTATCCTACAATGAGCAGTTCTTC.

The V gene is TRBV19, the J gene TRBJ1-6; TRBD1 aligns across 7 bases. Germline V gene lookup returns CDR1 LNHDA and CDR2 SQIVND (reference sequence). The V segment lost 5 bases and the J segment 7 bases; nucleotides outside the gene matches: 5. The CDR3 runs 14 residues. For the CDR3, the DNA is TGTGCCAGTAGTGCCCCGGACAGGAATTCACCCCTCCACTTT. Its translation is CASSAPDRNSPLHF.

The chain carries TRBV6-5 and TRBJ2-2; no clear D. Trimming stripped 5 bases from V and 5 bases from J, with 12 bases between. The CDR3 has 14 amino acids. Germline values: CDR1 MNHEY, CDR2 SVGAGI. CDR3 in DNA: TGTGCCAGCAGTCGAGTTAGGAGAACCGGGGAGCTGTTTTTT. It translates to CASSRVRRTGELFF.

The chain links TRBV19 to TRBJ2-7; perhaps TRBD2 as D (7 bases). This CDR3 is 15 amino acids long. Germline assignment: CDR1 LNHDA and CDR2 SQIVND (reference sequence). Trimming took off 6 bases at V and 2 bases at J, with 17 bases between the two ends. In DNA form, the CDR3 reads TGTGCCAGTAGCCGAGGGGGGGGCTCAACCTACGAGCAGTACTTC. Translation: CASSRGGGSTYEQYF.

The gene calls are TRBV5-1 and TRBJ2-7; 7 bases agree with TRBD1. This CDR3 is 14 amino acids long. Germline V gene lookup returns CDR1 SGHRS and CDR2 YFSETQ. V shed 3 bases, J shed 1 base, and the junction held 4 bases outside the gene matches. CDR3: CASSSRDRSYEQYF. As DNA, the CDR3 is TGCGCCAGCAGCTCCCGGGACAGATCCTACGAGCAGTACTTC.